This TCR beta chain is drawn from a study of OX40 agonist ivuxolimab in advanced cancers. The study's findings and limits: The study found that CD8+ T cells averaged more expanded clones than CD4+.

TCRdb's copy holds only in-frame clones and misses some; the assay was immunoSEQ multiplex PCR. Altogether about 70,000 clones are present, around nine tenths being singletons, with the ten largest covering around 2%. The sample holds a few counts of this clone. The antigen is undetermined. The CDR3 extends over 14 amino acids. V was pared by 2 bases and J by 5 bases, with 9 bases between. In germline, CDR1 is SEHNR, CDR2 FQNEAQ (reference sequence). This sample comprised CD4+ or CD8+ T cells sorted from blood, obtained in a trial of the OX40 agonist ivuxolimab. The receptor's source is an adult with an advanced solid tumor such as melanoma, head and neck, liver or kidney cancer. The chain carries TRBV7-9 and TRBJ1-4; perhaps TRBD1 as D (5 bases). The CDR3 reads CASSLKGINEKLFF. For the CDR3, the DNA is TGTGCCAGCAGCTTAAAGGGGATCAATGAAAAACTGTTTTTT.